A single sample is the source of the 32 T cell receptor beta chains below, sequenced in a study of cytomegalovirus exposure and HLA in healthy donors. In the PCR, 60 Vbeta and 13 Jbeta primers were used. TCRdb keeps only in-frame clones here, not all; method: immunoSEQ multiplex PCR. The sample lists 95,000 to 130,000 clones, around 81% occurring once. The sample consisted of PBMCs. All receptors come from a woman aged 25-40 years in good health and CMV-seronegative.

V usage is TRBV9 and J usage is TRBJ2-7; TRBD2 matches at 12 bases. Germline values: CDR1 SGDLS, CDR2 YYNGEE. The CDR3 consists of 15 residues. V shed 3 bases, J shed 7 bases, and the junction held 8 bases outside the gene matches. The CDR3 region has the DNA TGTGCCAGCAGCGCGGGGGGACTAGCGGGCGGTGAGCAGTACTTC. Residues: CASSAGGLAGGEQYF.

The chain carries TRBV2 and TRBJ1-1; D unresolved. Per germline, CDR1 SNHLY and CDR2 FYNNEI. The V end was cut by 7 bases, the J end by 2 bases, with 11 bases between. The CDR3 contains 13 residues. This chain's CDR3 is CASITGINTEAFF. The CDR3 nucleotides read TGTGCCAGCATAACGGGAATCAACACTGAAGCTTTCTTT. The full variable domain, with the rest looked up from reference TRBV2 and TRBJ1-1, is EPEVTQTPSHQVTQMGQEVILRCVPISNHLYFYWYRQILGQKVEFLVSFYNNEISEKSEIFDDQFSVERPDGSNFTLKIRSTKLEDSAMYFCASITGINTEAFFGQGTRLTVV.

The rearrangement links TRBV7-9 to TRBJ2-7; TRBD2 agrees at 9 bases. Germline CDR1 is SEHNR and CDR2 is FQNEAQ (reference sequence). This CDR3 has 13 residues. Trimming removed 5 bases from V and 4 bases from J; junction bases left unmatched: 3. CDR3 nucleotides: TGTGCCAGCAGCCAGACTAGCGGATACGAGCAGTACTTC. Translated: CASSQTSGYEQYF. Together with reference TRBV7-9 and TRBJ2-7, the CDR3 gives the full variable domain: DTGVSQNPRHKITKRGQNVTFRCDPISEHNRLYWYRQTLGQGPEFLTYFQNEAQLEKSRLLSDRFSAERPKGSFSTLEIQRTEQGDSAMYLCASSQTSGYEQYFGPGTRLTVT.

The genes are TRBV7-9 and TRBJ1-1; possibly TRBD1 for D (5 bases). The V and J ends lost 6 bases and 3 bases respectively, with 20 bases between them. Germline CDR1 reads SEHNR; CDR2 reads FQNEAQ (reference sequence). The CDR3 is 16 amino acids. CDR3 sequence: CASRPRPLWGDTEAFF. The CDR3 DNA follows: TGTGCCAGCAGACCCCGGCCACTCTGGGGGGACACTGAAGCTTTCTTT.

The CDR3 reads CASSYSPSNQPQHF. Here the CDR3 DNA reads TGTGCCAGCAGTTACTCCCCCTCTAATCAGCCCCAGCATTTT. J is TRBJ1-5 and V is TRBV6-6; D ambiguous. Germline CDR1 MNHNY, CDR2 SVGAGI (reference sequence). V shed 0 bases and J shed 4 bases, with 7 bases lying between them. The CDR3 loop spans 14 amino acids.

This chain joins TRBV28 and TRBJ1-2; 10 positions agree with TRBD1. In germline, CDR1 is MDHEN, CDR2 SYDVKM. This CDR3 is 15 amino acids long. Trimming took 5 bases from V and 7 from J; bases not matched to a gene: 10. The CDR3 spells CASSAKGTGAGGYTF. In nucleotides, the CDR3 is TGTGCCAGCAGTGCCAAAGGGACAGGGGCCGGTGGCTACACCTTC.

The chain couples TRBV28 to TRBJ1-5; D not certain. V shed 2 bases and J shed 7 bases, with 9 bases lying between them. There are 13 residues in the CDR3. Germline CDR1 and CDR2: MDHEN and SYDVKM. CDR3 loop: CASSLLGSQPQHF. The DNA for the CDR3 is TGTGCCAGCAGTTTACTGGGGAGCCAGCCCCAGCATTTT.

J is TRBJ2-4 and V is TRBV4-3; D gene unclear. V was cut by 4 bases and J by 5 bases, with 12 bases left in between. Germline V lookup: CDR1 LGHNA, CDR2 YSLEER. The CDR3 has 14 residues. This chain's CDR3 is CASSPSRGQNIQYF. For the CDR3, the DNA is TGCGCCAGCAGCCCCTCTAGAGGCCAAAACATTCAGTACTTC.

The chain carries TRBV9 and TRBJ2-7; 10 positions agree with TRBD2. V shed 0 bases and J 2 bases; nucleotides not matched to a gene: 5. CDR1 is SGDLS, CDR2 YYNGEE, per germline. This CDR3 spans 16 amino acids. CDR3 sequence: CASSVGLAGVTYEQYF. For the CDR3, the DNA is TGTGCCAGCAGCGTAGGGCTAGCGGGAGTCACCTACGAGCAGTACTTC. The variable domain in full, with the rest retrieved from reference TRBV9 and TRBJ2-7, is DSGVTQTPKHLITATGQRVTLRCSPRSGDLSVYWYQQSLDQGLQFLIQYYNGEERAKGNILERFSAQQFPDLHSELNLSSLELGDSALYFCASSVGLAGVTYEQYFGPGTRLTVT.

This clone came up once. The gene calls are TRBV28 and TRBJ1-5; 7 nucleotides line up with TRBD1. Trimming took 1 base from V and 0 from J; bases not matched to a gene: 6. The V gene's germline CDR1 is MDHEN and CDR2 SYDVKM. This CDR3 is built from 17 residues. The CDR3: CASSLYPQGGSNQPQHF. The CDR3 nucleotides are TGTGCCAGCAGTTTATACCCGCAGGGGGGTAGCAATCAGCCCCAGCATTTT. Filled out from reference TRBV28 and TRBJ1-5, the complete variable domain reads DVKVTQSSRYLVKRTGEKVFLECVQDMDHENMFWYRQDPGLGLRLIYFSYDVKMKEKGDIPEGYSVSREKKERFSLILESASTNQTSMYLCASSLYPQGGSNQPQHFGDGTRLSIL.

This chain joins TRBV9 and TRBJ2-7; D not resolved. This CDR3 has 11 amino acids. Germline V gives CDR1 SGDLS, CDR2 YYNGEE. Trimming pared 4 bases from V and 6 bases from J, leaving 8 bases between. The DNA of the CDR3 is TGTGCCAGCAGCCCTCCGAGCGAGCAGTACTTC. This sequence encodes CASSPPSEQYF.

This clone was detected once. The rearrangement links TRBV11-2 to TRBJ2-5; 8 bases fit TRBD1. Trimming at V came to 4 bases and at J to 1 base, leaving 14 bases not matched to a gene. This CDR3 is built from 18 residues. Germline CDR1 reads SGHAT; CDR2 reads FQNNGV. The chain's CDR3 is CASSSRQRDRIIQETQYF. In DNA, the CDR3 is TGTGCCAGCAGCTCGCGCCAAAGGGACAGGATTATCCAAGAGACCCAGTACTTC.

The chain has TRBV11-2 and TRBJ2-4; 8 nucleotides line up with TRBD1. V lost 2 bases to trimming and J lost 9 bases; unmatched junction nucleotides: 6. Germline values: CDR1 SGHAT, CDR2 FQNNGV. The CDR3 spans 14 residues. The CDR3 nucleotides are TGTGCCAGCAGCTTACATGGACAGGGTAGCATTCAGTACTTC. This codes for CASSLHGQGSIQYF.

This rearrangement joins TRBV10-1 to TRBJ2-7; 7 nucleotides align to TRBD1. Germline lookup yields CDR1 WNHNN and CDR2 SYGVQD (reference sequence). The CDR3 length is 14 residues. Unmatched junction bases numbered 3, after V lost 2 bases and J lost 2 bases. The CDR3 region is CASSEGTEAYEQYF. The CDR3 DNA is TGCGCCAGCAGTGAGGGGACAGAGGCCTACGAGCAGTACTTC.

CDR3 DNA: TGTGCCAGCAGCCACGGGAGAGCGAACACCGGGGAGCTGTTTTTT. It encodes CASSHGRANTGELFF. The chain has TRBV27 and TRBJ2-2; D possibly corresponds to TRBD2 (6 bases). This CDR3 comprises 15 residues. The germline V gene encodes CDR1 MNHEY and CDR2 SMNVEV (reference sequence). V lost 6 bases to trimming and J lost 0 bases, with 11 bases between them.

This rearrangement joins TRBV7-2 to TRBJ2-7; 10 bases are a match to TRBD1. Germline assignment: CDR1 SGHTA and CDR2 FQGNSA. V lost 4 bases, J lost 3 bases, and 9 bases stayed unmatched. This CDR3 is 16 amino acids long. CDR3 nucleotides: TGTGCCAGCAGCTGGACATCGACAGGGGGCGGCTACGAGCAGTACTTC. Its protein is CASSWTSTGGGYEQYF.

The J gene is TRBJ2-7, the V gene TRBV5-1, with TRBD1 matching over 9 bases. V lost 4 bases to trimming and J lost 2 bases; unmatched junction nucleotides: 7. The germline V gene encodes CDR1 SGHRS and CDR2 YFSETQ. The CDR3 sequence is 15 residues long. CDR3 sequence reads: CASSRGGTGPYEQYF. The CDR3, as DNA: TGCGCCAGCAGCCGGGGAGGGACAGGGCCCTACGAGCAGTACTTC.

The sample holds one count of this clone. The V call is TRBV30, the J call TRBJ1-3; D unresolved. V lost 8 bases to trimming and J lost 2 bases, with 13 bases between them. CDR1 GTSNPN and CDR2 SVGIG come from the germline V gene (reference sequence). The CDR3 spans 13 residues. The CDR3 sequence is CARSVATGNTIYF. CDR3 DNA: TGTGCCCGTAGTGTGGCAACTGGAAACACCATATATTTT.

This chain connects TRBV7-2 to TRBJ2-3; TRBD1 matches at 9 bases. This CDR3 spans 15 amino acids. V lost 1 base, J lost 2 bases, and 1 base stayed unmatched. The V gene's germline CDR1 is SGHTA and CDR2 FQGNSA. In DNA, the CDR3 is TGTGCCAGCAGCTTAGGACAGGGGGACACAGATACGCAGTATTTT. It specifies CASSLGQGDTDTQYF.

The chain combines TRBV5-6 with TRBJ2-2, with TRBD2 matching 8 bases. The CDR3 contains 17 residues. Trimming cost V 1 base and J 4 bases; bases outside gene matches: 9. The germline CDR1 and CDR2 sequences are SGHDT and YYEEEE. CDR3 loop: CASSLYGVAGSTGELFF. The CDR3 coding sequence is TGTGCCAGCAGCTTGTACGGGGTAGCGGGAAGCACCGGGGAGCTGTTTTTT. Together with reference TRBV5-6 and TRBJ2-2, the CDR3 gives the full variable domain: DAGVTQSPTHLIKTRGQQVTLRCSPKSGHDTVSWYQQALGQGPQFIFQYYEEEERQRGNFPDRFSGHQFPNYSSELNVNALLLGDSALYLCASSLYGVAGSTGELFFGEGSRLTVL.

CDR3 in DNA: TGCGCCAGCAGTCAATCTAGGGGACTGCGGTATCTTACTGAAGCTTTCTTT. Translation: CASSQSRGLRYLTEAFF. The chain has TRBV23-1 and TRBJ1-1; TRBD1 might be the D (5 bases). TRBV23-1 is an open reading frame, and its role is uncertain. Trimming removed 0 bases at V and 5 bases at J, with 19 bases between. The CDR3 contains 17 residues.

In this sample, this clone turned up once. This rearrangement joins TRBV5-1 to TRBJ2-3, with 8 bases lining up with TRBD2. Germline V lookup: CDR1 SGHRS, CDR2 YFSETQ. J lost 5 bases, V lost 3 bases, and 8 bases had no gene match. The CDR3 spans 15 residues. This CDR3 reads CASSYTAGEQDTQYF. The DNA for the CDR3 is TGCGCCAGCAGCTACACAGCGGGAGAGCAAGATACGCAGTATTTT.

This clone was observed a single time. The rearrangement links TRBV15 to TRBJ2-3; 10 bases are a match to TRBD1. Germline trimming cut 0 bases from V and 7 bases from J; bases unmatched to any gene: 4. CDR1 LNHNV and CDR2 YYDKDF come from the germline V gene (reference sequence). The CDR3 length is 15 residues. In DNA, the CDR3 is TGTGCCACCAGCAGAGAGGGACAGGGGATAAATACGCAGTATTTT. Its translation: CATSREGQGINTQYF.

J is TRBJ2-5 and V is TRBV4-2; weak D call: TRBD2 (6 bases). CDR3 length: 14 amino acids. The ends were cut back, 5 bases at V and 2 bases at J, with 12 bases in the middle. CDR1 is LGHNA, CDR2 YNFKEQ, per germline. In DNA form, the CDR3 reads TGTGCCAGCAGCTCCCGACGGGGGCAAGAGACCCAGTACTTC. Translated, it gives CASSSRRGQETQYF.

The chain has TRBV5-6 and TRBJ2-7, with TRBD2 as a possible D gene (5 bases). From germline, CDR1 is SGHDT and CDR2 YYEEEE. CDR3 size: 12 residues. Between the trimmed V and J ends, which lost 4 bases and 7 bases, there was a span of 12 bases. CDR3: CASSGNTREQYF. CDR3 bases: TGTGCCAGCAGCGGGAACACTAGGGAGCAGTACTTC.

V gene TRBV10-3 combines with J gene TRBJ2-3; TRBD2 might be the D (5 bases). The CDR3 has 15 amino acids. With 0 bases removed from V and 8 bases from J, the gap between germline ends came to 15 bases. Germline CDR1 ENHRY, CDR2 SYGVKD. CDR3 amino acids: CAISESPSGIGTQYF. The CDR3 nucleotides read TGTGCCATCAGTGAGTCCCCATCGGGGATTGGTACGCAGTATTTT.

The chain joins TRBV7-2 to TRBJ1-5; D uncertain. The CDR3 runs to 15 residues. Trimming cost V 1 base and J 6 bases, with 13 bases left between them. Looked up from germline, CDR1 is SGHTA and CDR2 is FQGNSA. CDR3 sequence (DNA): TGTGCCAGCAGCTTAGATGGGCAGGAAGGTCAGCCCCAGCATTTT. Translated, it gives CASSLDGQEGQPQHF.

This chain uses TRBV5-1 with TRBJ1-1; D is uncertain. In germline, CDR1 is SGHRS, CDR2 YFSETQ. CDR3 length: 15 amino acids. The ends were cut back, 0 bases at V and 0 bases at J, with 9 bases in the middle. In DNA, the CDR3 is TGCGCCAGCAGCTTGGATATCAGGTTGAACACTGAAGCTTTCTTT. This gives the protein CASSLDIRLNTEAFF.

The rearrangement links TRBV5-1 to TRBJ2-7; 11 nucleotides line up with TRBD2. CDR3 size: 15 residues. V shed 4 bases, J shed 1 base, and the junction held 4 bases outside the gene matches. Per germline, CDR1 SGHRS and CDR2 YFSETQ. The CDR3, as DNA: TGCGCCAGCAGCCGTAGCGGGGGGGGGTCCTACGAGCAGTACTTC. Protein sequence: CASSRSGGGSYEQYF.

This clone was seen more than once but under ten times. The rearrangement links TRBV11-3 to TRBJ2-1, with no clear D. CDR1 and CDR2 from the germline V gene are SGHNT and YENEEA. The CDR3 covers 15 residues. Trimming removed 3 bases from V and 8 bases from J, with 17 bases in between. The CDR3 here is CASSFSPQKYDEQFF. CDR3 in DNA: TGTGCCAGCAGCTTCTCCCCCCAGAAGTACGATGAGCAGTTCTTC.

This clone was counted between two and nine times. The rearrangement links TRBV6-5 to TRBJ1-4, with D uncertain. Germline-derived CDR1 and CDR2 are MNHEY and SVGAGI. There are 15 residues in the CDR3. Trimming removed 5 bases from V and 0 bases from J, with 10 bases in between. CDR3 loop: CASSGIRSTNEKLFF. In DNA, the CDR3 is TGTGCCAGCAGTGGCATCAGGTCAACTAATGAAAAACTGTTTTTT.

The chain uses TRBV27 and TRBJ2-1; 8 bases line up with TRBD2. The CDR3 spans 16 residues. The ends lost 7 bases at V and 4 bases at J; junction bases unmatched: 12. CDR1 and CDR2 (germline): MNHEY, SMNVEV (reference sequence). The CDR3 spells CASTPYFGGRYNEQFF. The CDR3 coding sequence is TGTGCCAGCACACCCTATTTTGGCGGGAGGTACAATGAGCAGTTCTTC.